Listed below are T cell receptor beta chains from one sample, sequenced in a study of blood T cell repertoires in COVID-19. Some clones are missing from TCRdb's copy, which holds only in-frame ones; the method was immunoSEQ multiplex PCR. The table lists approximately 470,000 clones, about nine tenths of them singletons. Sequencing was performed on PBMCs or T cells enriched from blood (not recorded which). These receptor sequences come from a woman between 18 and 29 years old who had recovered from COVID-19. CDR3s include the opening cysteine and the closing phenylalanine or tryptophan. The order of the fields is V gene, J gene, D gene, clone size, CDR3 DNA, CDR3 protein. The D gene is left open where the match is weak. A row's size may be missing; if present it is once, few, many or a size class.

TRBV7-2,TRBJ2-3,.,.,TGTGCCAGCACCTTAGGTGGCGGGGTAAGAGATACGCAGTATTTT,CASTLGGGVRDTQYF
TRBV30,TRBJ2-7,TRBD1,few,TGTGCCTGGACCCACGGGGGGACAGGGCATATTTACGAGCAGTACTTC,CAWTHGGTGHIYEQYF
TRBV19,TRBJ1-1,.,.,TGTGCCAGTAGTATCTGGCAGGGGTACACTGAAGCTTTCTTT,CASSIWQGYTEAFF
TRBV24-1,TRBJ2-3,.,.,TGTGCCACCAGCGCCCCTGGGTCTTTGAGGGATACGCAGTATTTT,CATSAPGSLRDTQYF
TRBV11-3,TRBJ2-3,.,.,TGTGCCAGCAGCCCAGGGCGGTTCACAGATACGCAGTATTTT,CASSPGRFTDTQYF
TRBV10-1,TRBJ1-3,TRBD1,.,TGCGCCAGCAGTGAGTCTAGGGACAGCGGATACTCTGGAAACACCATATATTTT,CASSESRDSGYSGNTIYF
TRBV4-1,TRBJ1-2,TRBD1,once,TGCGCCAGCAGCCAGGGACAGGGGGCGGCTGGCTACACCTTC,CASSQGQGAAGYTF
TRBV30,TRBJ1-1,.,.,TGTGCCTGGGGACGGAACACTGAAGCTTTCTTT,CAWGRNTEAFF
TRBV5-1,TRBJ1-2,.,.,TGCGCCAGCAGCTTGGATCACAGCTCGACCTATGGCTACACCTTC,CASSLDHSSTYGYTF
TRBV24-1,TRBJ2-1,TRBD1,once,TGTGCCACCAGTGATTTACGGACAGGGGGAGATGAGCAGTTCTTC,CATSDLRTGGDEQFF
TRBV2,TRBJ1-1,.,.,TGTGCCAGCAGTGAACTAGAGTACACTGAAGCTTTCTTT,CASSELEYTEAFF
TRBV30,TRBJ1-1,.,once,TGTGCCTGGGATCGGGGGGGAAGTGGTGAAGCTTTCTTT,CAWDRGGSGEAFF
TRBV2,TRBJ2-6,.,.,TGTGCCAGCACCGAGGCTACTGGGGCCAACGTCCTGACTTTC,CASTEATGANVLTF
TRBV7-9,TRBJ1-1,.,.,TGTGCCAGCAGCTTGGACACCCTTAGCACTGAAGCTTTCTTT,CASSLDTLSTEAFF
TRBV2,TRBJ1-2,TRBD1,.,TGTGCCAGCAGTGTAGAGACAGGGAACTATGGCTACACCTTC,CASSVETGNYGYTF
TRBV7-3,TRBJ1-6,TRBD1,.,TGTGCCAGCAGCTCCGGACAGGGGAATTCACCCCTCCACTTT,CASSSGQGNSPLHF
TRBV4-1,TRBJ1-3,TRBD1,.,TGCGCCAGCAGCCACGGACAGGGGGCAGTTTCTGGAAACACCATATATTTT,CASSHGQGAVSGNTIYF
TRBV29-1,TRBJ1-1,.,.,TGCAGCGTAGCGAGGGTTATGAACACTGAAGCTTTCTTT,CSVARVMNTEAFF